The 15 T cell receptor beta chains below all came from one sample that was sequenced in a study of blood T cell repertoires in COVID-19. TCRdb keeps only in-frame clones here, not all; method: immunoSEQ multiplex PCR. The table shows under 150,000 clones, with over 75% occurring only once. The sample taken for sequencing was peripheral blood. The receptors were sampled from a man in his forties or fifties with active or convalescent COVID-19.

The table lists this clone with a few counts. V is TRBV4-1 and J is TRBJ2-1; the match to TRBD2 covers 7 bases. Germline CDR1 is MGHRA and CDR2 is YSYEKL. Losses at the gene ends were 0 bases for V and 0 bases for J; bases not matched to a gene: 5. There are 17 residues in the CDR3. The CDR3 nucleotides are TGCGCCAGCAGCCAAGAACGCGGGGGACGCTCCTACAATGAGCAGTTCTTC. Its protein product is CASSQERGGRSYNEQFF.

CDR3 sequence reads: CASSLVKGGGSYEQYF. CDR3 nucleotides: TGTGCCAGCAGCTTAGTCAAAGGGGGCGGATCCTACGAGCAGTACTTC. V is TRBV7-6 and J is TRBJ2-7; TRBD1 matches 7 bases. This CDR3 contains 16 residues. The germline gives CDR1 SGHVS, CDR2 FNYEAQ. V trimming: 1 base; J trimming: 1 base; junction bases outside the gene matches: 7.

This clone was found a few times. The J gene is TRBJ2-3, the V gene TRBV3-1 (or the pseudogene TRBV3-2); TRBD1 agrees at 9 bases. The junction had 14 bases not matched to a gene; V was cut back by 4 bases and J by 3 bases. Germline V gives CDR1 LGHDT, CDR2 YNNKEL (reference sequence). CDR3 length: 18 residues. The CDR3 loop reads CASSRSSGTGSLTDTQYF. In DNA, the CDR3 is TGTGCCAGCAGCCGGAGCTCCGGGACAGGGAGTCTTACAGATACGCAGTATTTT.

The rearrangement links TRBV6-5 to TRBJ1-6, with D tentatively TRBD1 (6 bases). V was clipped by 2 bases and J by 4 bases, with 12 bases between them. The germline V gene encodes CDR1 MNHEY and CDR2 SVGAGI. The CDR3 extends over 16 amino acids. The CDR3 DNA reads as TGTGCCAGCAGTTACGGCGGGGGCCGATATAATTCACCCCTCCACTTT. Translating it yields CASSYGGGRYNSPLHF.

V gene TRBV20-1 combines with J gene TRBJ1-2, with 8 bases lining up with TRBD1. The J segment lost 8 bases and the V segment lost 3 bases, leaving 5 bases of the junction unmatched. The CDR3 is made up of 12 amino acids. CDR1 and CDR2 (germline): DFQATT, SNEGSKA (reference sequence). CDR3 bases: TGCAGTGCTAGTGGACAGGGCCTCGGCTACACCTTC. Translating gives CSASGQGLGYTF.

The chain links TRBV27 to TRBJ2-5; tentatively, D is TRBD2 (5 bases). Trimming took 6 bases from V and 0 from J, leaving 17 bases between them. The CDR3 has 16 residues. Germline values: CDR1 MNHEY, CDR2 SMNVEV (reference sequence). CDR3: CASSPRRTRYQETQYF. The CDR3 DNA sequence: TGTGCCAGCAGCCCCCGGAGGACCCGGTACCAAGAGACCCAGTACTTC.

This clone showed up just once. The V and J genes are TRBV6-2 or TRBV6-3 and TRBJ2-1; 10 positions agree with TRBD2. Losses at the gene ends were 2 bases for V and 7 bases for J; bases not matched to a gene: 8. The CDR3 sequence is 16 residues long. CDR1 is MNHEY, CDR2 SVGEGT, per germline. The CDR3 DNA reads TGTGCCAGCAGTTACCTACCGGGACTAGCGAGAAATGAGCAGTTCTTC. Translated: CASSYLPGLARNEQFF.

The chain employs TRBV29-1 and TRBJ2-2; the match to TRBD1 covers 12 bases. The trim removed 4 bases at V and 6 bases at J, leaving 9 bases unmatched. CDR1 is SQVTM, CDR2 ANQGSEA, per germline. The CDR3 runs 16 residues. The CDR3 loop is CSVGRGGTGGSGELFF. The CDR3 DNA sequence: TGCAGCGTTGGAAGGGGCGGGACAGGGGGCTCCGGGGAGCTGTTTTTT.

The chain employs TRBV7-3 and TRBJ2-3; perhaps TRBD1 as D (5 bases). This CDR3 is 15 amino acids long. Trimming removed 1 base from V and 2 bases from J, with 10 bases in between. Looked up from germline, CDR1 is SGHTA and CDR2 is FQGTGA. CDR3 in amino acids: CASSLMGRTTDTQYF. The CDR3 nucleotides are TGTGCCAGCAGCTTAATGGGGCGGACCACAGATACGCAGTATTTT.

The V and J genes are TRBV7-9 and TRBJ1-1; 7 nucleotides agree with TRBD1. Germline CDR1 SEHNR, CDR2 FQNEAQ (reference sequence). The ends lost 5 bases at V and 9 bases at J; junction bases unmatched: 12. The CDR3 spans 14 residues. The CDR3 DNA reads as TGTGCCAGCAGCCCCGAAGGGACAGCCCCCCAAGCTTTCTTT. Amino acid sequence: CASSPEGTAPQAFF.

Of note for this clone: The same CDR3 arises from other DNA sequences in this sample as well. The CDR3 sequence: CASSLGLAGGQETQYF. For the CDR3, the DNA is TGCGCCAGCAGCTTAGGACTAGCGGGGGGCCAAGAGACCCAGTACTTC. The chain recombines TRBV5-1 with TRBJ2-5; 14 bases align to TRBD2. The V and J ends lost 2 bases and 1 base, in that order; junction bases with no gene match: 1. Germline V CDR1 and CDR2: SGHRS, YFSETQ. The CDR3 contains 16 residues.

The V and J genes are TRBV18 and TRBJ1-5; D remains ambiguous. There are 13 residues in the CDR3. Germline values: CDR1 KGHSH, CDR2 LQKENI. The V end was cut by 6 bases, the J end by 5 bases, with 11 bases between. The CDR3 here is CASSPQDDQPQHF. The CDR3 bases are TGTGCCAGCTCGCCTCAGGATGATCAGCCCCAGCATTTT.

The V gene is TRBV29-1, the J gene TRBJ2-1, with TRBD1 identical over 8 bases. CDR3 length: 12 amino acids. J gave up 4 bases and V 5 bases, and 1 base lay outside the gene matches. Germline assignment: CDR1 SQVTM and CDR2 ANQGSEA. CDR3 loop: CSVRTGYNEQFF. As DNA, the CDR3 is TGCAGCGTTCGGACAGGGTACAATGAGCAGTTCTTC.

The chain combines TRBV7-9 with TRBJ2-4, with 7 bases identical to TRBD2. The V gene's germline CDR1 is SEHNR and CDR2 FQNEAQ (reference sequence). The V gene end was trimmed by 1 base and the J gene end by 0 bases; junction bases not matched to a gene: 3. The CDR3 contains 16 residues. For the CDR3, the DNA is TGTGCCAGCAGCTTAGAGGGCGGGGGAGCCAAAAACATTCAGTACTTC. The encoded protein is CASSLEGGGAKNIQYF.

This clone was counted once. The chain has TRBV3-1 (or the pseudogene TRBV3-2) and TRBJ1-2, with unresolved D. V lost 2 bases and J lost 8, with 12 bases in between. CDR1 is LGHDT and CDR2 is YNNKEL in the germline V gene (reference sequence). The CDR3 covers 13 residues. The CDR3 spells CASSQTQRGGYTF. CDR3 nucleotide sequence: TGTGCCAGCAGCCAAACACAAAGAGGGGGCTACACCTTC.